The 30 T cell receptor beta chains below come from one sample, sequenced in a study of blood T cell repertoires in COVID-19. Method: immunoSEQ multiplex PCR; TCRdb's copy keeps in-frame clones and lacks some. The sample includes 150,000 to 200,000 clones, more than 75% of them seen just once. Sequencing was done on a sample of PBMCs or T cells enriched from blood (not recorded which). The receptors were sampled from a woman aged 50 to 65 with acute COVID-19.

V gene TRBV7-8 combines with J gene TRBJ1-5, with 10 bases lining up with TRBD1. This CDR3 is built from 15 residues. Germline lookup yields CDR1 SGHVS and CDR2 FQNEAQ. V dropped 5 bases and J dropped 3; count of bases not matched to a gene: 4. The CDR3: CASSRDRGFNQPQHF. CDR3 DNA sequence: TGTGCCAGCAGCCGGGACAGGGGCTTCAATCAGCCCCAGCATTTT.

The chain uses TRBV5-4 and TRBJ2-7, with TRBD1 matching 9 bases. V shed 0 bases, J shed 6 bases, and the junction held 4 bases outside the gene matches. Germline CDR1 is SGHNT and CDR2 is YYREEE (reference sequence). CDR3 length: 14 amino acids. CDR3 bases: TGTGCCAGCAGCTTGGAACAGGGGGCTAGCGAGCAGTACGTC. It is translated as CASSLEQGASEQYV.

The count of this clone is one. The chain uses TRBV7-2 and TRBJ1-2; perhaps TRBD1 as D (6 bases). CDR3 size: 13 residues. V was pared by 4 bases and J by 4 bases, with 10 bases between. The V gene's germline CDR1 is SGHTA and CDR2 FQGNSA. This CDR3 is CASSSDRTYGYTF. CDR3 DNA sequence: TGTGCCAGCAGCTCTGACAGGACCTATGGCTACACCTTC.

This CDR3 reads CSVDLQGRRTEAFF. The CDR3 DNA is TGCAGCGTTGACCTACAGGGGCGGAGGACTGAAGCTTTCTTT. V and J are TRBV29-1 and TRBJ1-1; 7 bases align to TRBD1. From germline, CDR1 is SQVTM and CDR2 ANQGSEA. The CDR3 is 14 residues long. J lost 5 bases, V lost 3 bases, and 9 bases had no gene match.

The CDR3 DNA reads as TGTGCCAGCAGCCACCGCGGTCTCACAGATACGCAGTATTTT. This gives the protein CASSHRGLTDTQYF. This sequence joins TRBV3-1 (or the pseudogene TRBV3-2) and TRBJ2-3; D unresolved. Germline CDR1 and CDR2: LGHDT and YNNKEL (reference sequence). This CDR3 is built from 14 residues. V lost 3 bases to trimming and J lost 2 bases, with 9 bases between them.

V is TRBV28 and J is TRBJ1-4; 11 bases match TRBD1. CDR1 and CDR2 (germline): MDHEN, SYDVKM. V lost 4 bases to trimming and J lost 8 bases; unmatched junction nucleotides: 9. The CDR3 sequence is 16 residues long. CDR3 sequence: CASSSPGQGGQEKLFF. The CDR3 DNA is TGTGCCAGCAGTTCTCCGGGACAGGGGGGGCAAGAAAAACTGTTTTTT. The full variable domain, rest sourced from reference TRBV28 and TRBJ1-4, is DVKVTQSSRYLVKRTGEKVFLECVQDMDHENMFWYRQDPGLGLRLIYFSYDVKMKEKGDIPEGYSVSREKKERFSLILESASTNQTSMYLCASSSPGQGGQEKLFFGSGTQLSVL.

V gene TRBV14 combines with J gene TRBJ2-7; possibly TRBD1 for D (6 bases). The CDR3 length is 13 residues. Germline V gene lookup returns CDR1 SGHDN and CDR2 FVKESK. With 4 bases removed from V and 13 bases from J, the gap between germline ends came to 20 bases. CDR3 nucleotide sequence: TGTGCCAGCAGCCGAAGTCCGGGACACTTTCTTTACGTC. It is translated as CASSRSPGHFLYV.

The chain employs TRBV2 and TRBJ1-4; D not resolved. Per the germline V gene, CDR1 is SNHLY and CDR2 is FYNNEI. Trimming removed 1 base from V and 5 bases from J, with 11 bases in between. This CDR3 contains 15 residues. The CDR3 loop reads CASSEESGSNEKLFF. For the CDR3, the DNA is TGTGCCAGCAGTGAAGAATCGGGGTCAAATGAAAAACTGTTTTTT.

The V gene is TRBV29-1, the J gene TRBJ2-2, with D hard to call. The CDR3 extends over 13 amino acids. V shed 4 bases and J shed 0 bases, with 6 bases lying between them. Germline V lookup: CDR1 SQVTM, CDR2 ANQGSEA. The DNA for the CDR3 is TGCAGCGTTGCGAGTACGAACACCGGGGAGCTGTTTTTT. This codes for CSVASTNTGELFF.

The table lists this clone with a count of one. The V and J genes are TRBV4-1 and TRBJ1-2, with 9 bases that match TRBD1. CDR1 and CDR2 from the germline V gene are MGHRA and YSYEKL. The V gene end was trimmed by 3 bases and the J gene end by 7 bases; junction bases not matched to a gene: 15. This CDR3 has 17 residues. The CDR3 here is CASSQLLLLGQGGGYTF. The CDR3 DNA follows: TGCGCCAGCAGCCAGCTCCTTCTTCTGGGACAGGGTGGTGGCTACACCTTC.

The chain recombines TRBV6-1 with TRBJ1-3, with 10 nucleotides matching TRBD1. CDR1 and CDR2 (germline): MNHNS, SASEGT. Trimming took 4 bases from V and 0 from J; bases not matched to a gene: 3. The CDR3 sequence is 16 residues long. The CDR3 protein is CASSGGTGDSGNTIYF. Written as DNA, the CDR3 is TGTGCCAGCAGTGGAGGGACAGGGGACTCTGGAAACACCATATATTTT.

This clone showed up just a few times. This chain uses TRBV11-2 with TRBJ1-2, with 9 bases aligning to TRBD1. Germline trimming cut 6 bases from V and 4 bases from J; bases unmatched to any gene: 9. The CDR3 runs 15 residues. CDR1 is SGHAT and CDR2 is FQNNGV in the germline V gene. The CDR3 here is CASSQTGTGIYGYTF. As DNA, the CDR3 is TGTGCCAGCAGTCAGACCGGGACAGGGATCTATGGCTACACCTTC.

J is TRBJ2-3 and V is TRBV5-6; the match to TRBD2 covers 9 bases. Trimming at V came to 1 base and at J to 0 bases, leaving 9 bases not matched to a gene. Per germline, CDR1 SGHDT and CDR2 YYEEEE. This CDR3 has 18 amino acids. The CDR3, as DNA: TGTGCCAGCAGCTTGAGGGCGGGGGGGCGGTCGAGCACAGATACGCAGTATTTT. This encodes CASSLRAGGRSSTDTQYF. Full variable domain (remainder filled in from reference TRBV5-6 and TRBJ2-3): DAGVTQSPTHLIKTRGQQVTLRCSPKSGHDTVSWYQQALGQGPQFIFQYYEEEERQRGNFPDRFSGHQFPNYSSELNVNALLLGDSALYLCASSLRAGGRSSTDTQYFGPGTRLTVL.

V is TRBV6-5 and J is TRBJ2-1; tentative D call: TRBD1 (5 bases). Trimming left V 3 bases short and J 9 bases short, with 12 bases between. Germline CDR1 MNHEY, CDR2 SVGAGI. This CDR3 comprises 13 residues. CDR3 in DNA: TGTGCCAGCAGTTATGGGGCAGTTGGTGAGCAGTTCTTC. Its protein product is CASSYGAVGEQFF.

The chain links TRBV18 to TRBJ1-1; weak D call: TRBD1 (6 bases). The germline gives CDR1 KGHSH, CDR2 LQKENI. The CDR3 runs to 15 residues. Deletions cut 1 base from V and 0 bases from J, with 9 bases between. The CDR3 DNA reads as TGTGCCAGCTCACCACAGGACAGCATGAACACTGAAGCTTTCTTT. Protein: CASSPQDSMNTEAFF.

The chain combines TRBV19 with TRBJ2-2; perhaps TRBD2 as D (5 bases). Germline CDR1 and CDR2: LNHDA and SQIVND (reference sequence). The CDR3 loop spans 13 amino acids. V lost 1 base and J 5 bases, leaving 5 bases between the germline ends. Written as DNA, the CDR3 is TGTGCCAGTAGTATAGCGGGAACCGGGGAGCTGTTTTTT. As protein: CASSIAGTGELFF.

CDR3 in DNA: TGTGCCAGCTCACCCGAACAGGGGGCAGGATTGAGGGGTACGCAGTATTTT. Its translation is CASSPEQGAGLRGTQYF. The chain recombines TRBV18 with TRBJ2-3; 9 bases line up with TRBD1. Germline V gene lookup returns CDR1 KGHSH and CDR2 LQKENI. This CDR3 is 17 amino acids long. V was clipped by 3 bases and J by 8 bases; unmatched bases: 15.

The J gene is TRBJ2-3, the V gene TRBV19; a possible D gene is TRBD1 (5 bases). CDR3 size: 14 residues. Per the germline V gene, CDR1 is LNHDA and CDR2 is SQIVND (reference sequence). The germline V and J ends were trimmed by 4 bases and 4 bases, with 12 bases remaining between them. The CDR3 nucleotides are TGTGCCAGTAGTAGGTCGACAGCTCCAGATACGCAGTATTTT. Amino acid sequence: CASSRSTAPDTQYF.

The gene calls are TRBV7-2 and TRBJ1-1, with D hard to call. This CDR3 has 15 residues. V was clipped by 4 bases and J by 4 bases, with 16 bases between them. Germline values: CDR1 SGHTA, CDR2 FQGNSA. The CDR3 here is CASSYRRTEGTEAFF. The CDR3, as DNA: TGTGCCAGCAGCTATAGGCGTACAGAGGGCACTGAAGCTTTCTTT.

This chain links TRBV18 with TRBJ1-3, with TRBD1 identical over 9 bases. Germline trimming cut 6 bases from V and 4 bases from J; bases unmatched to any gene: 7. Germline V gene lookup returns CDR1 KGHSH and CDR2 LQKENI. The CDR3 is 15 residues long. CDR3 DNA: TGTGCCAGCTCCCCAACAGGGGGCGAGGGAAACACCATATATTTT. It specifies CASSPTGGEGNTIYF.

This chain joins TRBV29-1 and TRBJ2-1, with 13 bases aligning to TRBD2. The CDR3 spans 15 residues. With 7 bases clipped from V and 6 bases from J, the junction kept 9 bases outside the gene matches. Per the germline V gene, CDR1 is SQVTM and CDR2 is ANQGSEA. CDR3 nucleotides: TGCAGCGCGACAGTAACTAGCGGGGGGGTCAATGAGCAGTTCTTC. Protein: CSATVTSGGVNEQFF.

The chain combines TRBV28 with TRBJ1-6; TRBD1 matches 7 bases. The length of the CDR3 is 13 residues. Germline V gene lookup returns CDR1 MDHEN and CDR2 SYDVKM. J lost 10 bases, V lost 6 bases, and 6 bases had no gene match. The CDR3 DNA reads as TGTGCCAGCAGCGGACAGGCTCGGTCACCCCTCCACTTT. Residues: CASSGQARSPLHF.

This clone was recorded a few times. The chain has TRBV12-3 or TRBV12-4 and TRBJ1-2, with 9 bases fitting TRBD1. The trim removed 7 bases at V and 5 bases at J, leaving 5 bases unmatched. The CDR3 contains 13 residues. CDR3 region: CASTAGTGYGYTF. In nucleotides, the CDR3 is TGTGCCAGCACCGCCGGGACAGGGTATGGCTACACCTTC.

This CDR3 is CSVESASGAKNIQYF. The CDR3 bases are TGCAGCGTTGAAAGCGCCTCCGGGGCCAAAAACATTCAGTACTTC. V is TRBV29-1 and J is TRBJ2-4; no clear D gene. Trimming pared 2 bases from V and 1 base from J, leaving 12 bases between. The CDR3 totals 15 residues. From germline, CDR1 is SQVTM and CDR2 ANQGSEA.

At least ten counts were recorded for this clone. The rearrangement links TRBV28 to TRBJ1-2; possibly TRBD1 for D (6 bases). Germline V gene data show CDR1 as MDHEN and CDR2 as SYDVKM. With 8 bases removed from V and 1 base from J, the gap between germline ends came to 17 bases. This CDR3 is 15 amino acids long. CDR3 sequence: CASSTHRDINYGYTF. CDR3 nucleotide sequence: TGTGCCAGCTCTACTCACCGGGACATTAACTATGGCTACACCTTC.

The chain joins TRBV28 to TRBJ1-1; 9 nucleotides align to TRBD1. This CDR3 comprises 15 residues. V gave up 4 bases and J gave up 4 bases; unmatched junction bases: 7. Per germline, CDR1 MDHEN and CDR2 SYDVKM. The CDR3 sequence is CASSSRQGGITEAFF. The CDR3 region has the DNA TGTGCCAGCAGTTCACGACAGGGGGGGATCACTGAAGCTTTCTTT.

The V and J genes are TRBV28 and TRBJ1-5; TRBD1 might be the D (5 bases). Per germline, CDR1 MDHEN and CDR2 SYDVKM. The CDR3 is 15 residues long. V lost 1 base, J lost 7 bases, and 14 bases lay in between. The CDR3 loop is CASSLSAGPGQPQHF. The CDR3 DNA is TGTGCCAGCAGTTTATCTGCAGGGCCTGGGCAGCCCCAGCATTTT.

V is TRBV12-3 or TRBV12-4 and J is TRBJ1-2; D may be TRBD1 (5 bases). This CDR3 has 12 amino acids. V lost 5 bases, J lost 8 bases, and 12 bases lay in between. DNA for the CDR3: TGTGCCAGCAGTCCAAGACAGTCCGGCTACACCTTC. Amino acids: CASSPRQSGYTF.

The chain links TRBV10-2 to TRBJ2-3; no clear D gene. Trimming stripped 7 bases from V and 6 bases from J, with 8 bases between. Per the germline V gene, CDR1 is WSHSY and CDR2 is SAAADI. The CDR3 contains 11 residues. In nucleotides, the CDR3 is TGCGCCAGCACAGTCTCCGATACGCAGTATTTT. Residues: CASTVSDTQYF.

A single count supports this clone. This chain joins TRBV7-9 and TRBJ1-1, with D unresolved. The germline CDR1 and CDR2 sequences are SEHNR and FQNEAQ (reference sequence). The V and J ends lost 9 bases and 0 bases respectively, with 11 bases between them. CDR3 length: 13 residues. CDR3 amino acids: CASTHAMNTEAFF. DNA of the CDR3: TGTGCCAGTACCCACGCGATGAACACTGAAGCTTTCTTT. Variable domain in full (rest from reference TRBV7-9 and TRBJ1-1): DTGVSQNPRHKITKRGQNVTFRCDPISEHNRLYWYRQTLGQGPEFLTYFQNEAQLEKSRLLSDRFSAERPKGSFSTLEIQRTEQGDSAMYLCASTHAMNTEAFFGQGTRLTVV.